Presented here are 28 T cell receptor beta chains from one specimen sequenced in a study of T cell responses to AZD1222 COVID-19 vaccine (dated by TCRdb to the early 2020s). Libraries were constructed by the immunoSEQ multiplex PCR assay. The immuneACCESS repertoire file appears here via TCRdb, limited to in-frame rearrangements. These files lack a portion of the clones; in checked studies, under half of the deficit traces to unresolved V genes, and the cause of the others is not known. The sample contains 200,000 to 250,000 clones, 85% to 95% of them found a single time. 1% of the sample is taken by the ten largest. Explained via the paper, the time point label denotes: baseline before first vaccination. The treatment or condition label, as the study defines it: meningococcal conjugate vaccine given as trial control. The sample consisted of peripheral blood, taken on day 0 of MenACWY control vaccination. The source of these receptors is an adult in good health.

This CDR3 is CASSPFRGGETQYF. As DNA, the CDR3 is TGTGCCAGCAGCCCCTTTCGAGGAGGAGAGACCCAGTACTTC. J is TRBJ2-5 and V is TRBV13; D possibly corresponds to TRBD2 (5 bases). Trimming cost V 5 bases and J 4 bases, with 14 bases left between them. The CDR3 has 14 residues. CDR1 is PRHDT, CDR2 FYEKMQ, per germline (reference sequence).

This chain connects TRBV27 to TRBJ1-5; no reliable D call. Germline lookup yields CDR1 MNHEY and CDR2 SMNVEV (reference sequence). This CDR3 region has 13 residues. V was cut by 6 bases and J by 0 bases, with 6 bases left in between. CDR3 sequence (DNA): TGTGCCAGCAGGGAGTATAGCAATCAGCCCCAGCATTTT. Translation: CASREYSNQPQHF.

The rearrangement uses TRBV4-3 and TRBJ2-2; a possible D gene is TRBD2 (6 bases). Germline V lookup: CDR1 LGHNA, CDR2 YSLEER. Trimming removed 3 bases at V and 7 bases at J, with 12 bases between. The CDR3 spans 14 residues. The CDR3 here is CASSHGGYNGELFF. The CDR3, as DNA: TGCGCCAGCAGCCATGGGGGGTATAACGGGGAGCTGTTTTTT.

This chain connects TRBV5-1 to TRBJ1-5, with a possible D match to TRBD1 (5 bases). This CDR3 spans 15 amino acids. In germline, CDR1 is SGHRS, CDR2 YFSETQ. The V gene lost 0 bases and the J gene lost 6 bases, with 13 bases spanning the gap. The CDR3 is CASSLVFARVQPQHF. CDR3 DNA: TGCGCCAGCAGCTTGGTCTTCGCCAGGGTTCAGCCCCAGCATTTT. Together with reference TRBV5-1 and TRBJ1-5, the CDR3 gives the full variable domain: KAGVTQTPRYLIKTRGQQVTLSCSPISGHRSVSWYQQTPGQGLQFLFEYFSETQRNKGNFPGRFSGRQFSNSRSEMNVSTLELGDSALYLCASSLVFARVQPQHFGDGTRLSIL.

The chain employs TRBV6-6 and TRBJ2-7; possibly TRBD1 for D (6 bases). From germline, CDR1 is MNHNY and CDR2 SVGAGI (reference sequence). Trimming cost V 0 bases and J 0 bases, with 12 bases left between them. The CDR3 runs to 16 residues. The CDR3 DNA follows: TGTGCCAGCAGTTACTCCCGGACAGCAGTCTCCTACGAGCAGTACTTC. Translation: CASSYSRTAVSYEQYF.

V and J are TRBV6-5 and TRBJ1-2, with D unresolved. Germline CDR1 MNHEY, CDR2 SVGAGI. The CDR3 spans 12 residues. The V gene lost 7 bases and the J gene lost 2 bases, with 8 bases spanning the gap. The CDR3 protein is CASKPPNYGYTF. CDR3 nucleotides: TGTGCCAGCAAACCCCCCAACTATGGCTACACCTTC.

The CDR3 is CASSPLGRSNQPQHF. The CDR3, as DNA: TGCGCCAGCAGCCCCCTGGGGCGTTCAAATCAGCCCCAGCATTTT. The chain couples TRBV4-1 to TRBJ1-5, with D tentatively TRBD1 (5 bases). The CDR3 loop spans 15 amino acids. The germline V gene has CDR1 MGHRA and CDR2 YSYEKL. The ends were cut back, 4 bases at V and 4 bases at J, with 14 bases in the middle.

The chain joins TRBV7-2 to TRBJ2-7; D gene unclear. V was cut by 3 bases and J by 1 base, with 13 bases left in between. The germline V gene has CDR1 SGHTA and CDR2 FQGNSA. The CDR3 consists of 15 residues. The CDR3, as DNA: TGTGCCAGCAGCTTTCTCCAGGAACCTTCCTACGAGCAGTACTTC. It yields the protein CASSFLQEPSYEQYF.

The V call is TRBV7-8, the J call TRBJ1-5; D unresolved. Looked up from germline, CDR1 is SGHVS and CDR2 is FQNEAQ. The CDR3 contains 15 residues. The ends were cut back, 7 bases at V and 5 bases at J, with 18 bases in the middle. CDR3 sequence reads: CASTLTSGRDQPQHF. In DNA, the CDR3 is TGTGCCAGCACCCTTACTTCTGGACGCGATCAGCCCCAGCATTTT.

The rearrangement uses TRBV18 and TRBJ2-2, with 8 nucleotides matching TRBD2. After removal of 5 bases from V and 0 bases from J, the junction contained 5 bases not matched to a gene. Germline-derived CDR1 and CDR2 are KGHSH and LQKENI. This CDR3 region has 16 residues. CDR3 bases: TGTGCCAGCTCAGCTACTAGCGGACCGAACACCGGGGAGCTGTTTTTT. Residues: CASSATSGPNTGELFF.

This chain uses TRBV14 with TRBJ2-2, with 7 bases fitting TRBD1. The CDR3 contains 15 residues. In germline, CDR1 is SGHDN, CDR2 FVKESK. The junction had 6 bases not matched to a gene; V was cut back by 8 bases and J by 0 bases. CDR3 in DNA: TGTGCCAGCCGAAAGGACAGGACGAACACCGGGGAGCTGTTTTTT. It specifies CASRKDRTNTGELFF.

The rearrangement uses TRBV2 and TRBJ1-1; D is uncertain. CDR1 is SNHLY and CDR2 is FYNNEI in the germline V gene. Deletions cut 4 bases from V and 3 bases from J, with 9 bases between. This CDR3 is 13 amino acids long. The CDR3 region is CASSGNRDTEAFF. The DNA of the CDR3 is TGTGCCAGCAGTGGAAACCGGGACACTGAAGCTTTCTTT.

The V and J genes are TRBV28 and TRBJ1-5; D gene uncertain. There are 14 residues in the CDR3. V dropped 4 bases and J dropped 3 bases, with 10 bases sitting between them. Germline assignment: CDR1 MDHEN and CDR2 SYDVKM. The chain's CDR3 is CASSWRALNQPQHF. CDR3 nucleotides: TGTGCCAGCAGTTGGAGGGCCCTCAATCAGCCCCAGCATTTT.

This chain links TRBV19 with TRBJ1-1; D is unresolved. CDR1 is LNHDA, CDR2 SQIVND, per germline (reference sequence). Trimming stripped 6 bases from V and 3 bases from J, with 17 bases between. The CDR3 loop spans 15 amino acids. Written as DNA, the CDR3 is TGTGCCAGTAGCCCTTGGACGGCCGGTGACACTGAAGCTTTCTTT. It specifies CASSPWTAGDTEAFF. Variable domain in full (rest from reference TRBV19 and TRBJ1-1): DGGITQSPKYLFRKEGQNVTLSCEQNLNHDAMYWYRQDPGQGLRLIYYSQIVNDFQKGDIAEGYSVSREKKESFPLTVTSAQKNPTAFYLCASSPWTAGDTEAFFGQGTRLTVV.

V gene TRBV19 combines with J gene TRBJ1-4; TRBD1 is a possible D gene (6 bases). Trimming pared 4 bases from V and 8 bases from J, leaving 17 bases between. Per germline, CDR1 LNHDA and CDR2 SQIVND (reference sequence). The CDR3 is 15 residues long. This CDR3 reads CASSTRTGMREKLFF. The DNA of the CDR3 is TGTGCCAGTAGTACGCGAACAGGGATGAGGGAAAAACTGTTTTTT.

The chain joins TRBV10-3 to TRBJ1-2, with 7 bases fitting TRBD1. J was trimmed by 3 bases and V by 6 bases; bases with no gene match: 7. Germline V gene data show CDR1 as ENHRY and CDR2 as SYGVKD. This CDR3 is 14 amino acids long. The CDR3 spells CAISRGSAYYGYTF. Written as DNA, the CDR3 is TGTGCCATCAGCAGGGGGTCCGCTTACTATGGCTACACCTTC.

The chain couples TRBV5-8 to TRBJ1-2; tentatively, D is TRBD1 (6 bases). The V gene's germline CDR1 is SGHTS and CDR2 YDEGEE. V dropped 0 bases and J dropped 4 bases, with 16 bases sitting between them. The CDR3 is 16 residues long. The CDR3 coding sequence is TGTGCCAGCAGCTTGGAGGCAGGGGTGAAGGCCTATGGCTACACCTTC. It translates to CASSLEAGVKAYGYTF.

This clone occurred once. The chain combines TRBV18 with TRBJ2-1; D may match TRBD1 or TRBD2 (6 bases each). Between the trimmed V and J ends, which lost 5 bases and 6 bases, there was a span of 14 bases. Germline V gene data show CDR1 as KGHSH and CDR2 as LQKENI. The CDR3 has 14 amino acids. DNA of the CDR3: TGTGCCAGCTCATCGGACAGAGCGGGCAATGAGCAGTTCTTC. This sequence encodes CASSSDRAGNEQFF.

The chain joins TRBV6-5 to TRBJ1-1; D not certain. This CDR3 spans 14 amino acids. Germline V gene lookup returns CDR1 MNHEY and CDR2 SVGAGI. Trimming cost V 0 bases and J 4 bases, with 9 bases left between them. CDR3 protein: CASSYSRASTEAFF. The CDR3 coding sequence is TGTGCCAGCAGTTACTCGAGGGCCAGCACTGAAGCTTTCTTT.

The V call is TRBV19, the J call TRBJ1-2; D unresolved. CDR1 and CDR2 (germline): LNHDA, SQIVND (reference sequence). The CDR3 extends over 11 amino acids. The CDR3 bases are TGTGCGACTCAGACTAACTATGGCTACACCTTC. Amino acid sequence: CATQTNYGYTF.

The rearrangement uses TRBV6-6 and TRBJ1-5; TRBD1 is a possible D gene (5 bases). The CDR3 consists of 14 residues. Between the trimmed V and J ends, which lost 4 bases and 4 bases, there was a span of 11 bases. In germline, CDR1 is MNHNY, CDR2 SVGAGI (reference sequence). For the CDR3, the DNA is TGTGCCAGCAGTTTTGCAGGGTGGAATCAGCCCCAGCATTTT. Protein sequence: CASSFAGWNQPQHF.

The genes are TRBV7-2 and TRBJ2-7; 8 bases match TRBD1. The V gene end was trimmed by 5 bases and the J gene end by 5 bases; junction bases not matched to a gene: 11. Per the germline V gene, CDR1 is SGHTA and CDR2 is FQGNSA. The CDR3 covers 15 residues. The CDR3 DNA follows: TGTGCCAGCAGCCAATTGACAGGGGTTTTGGACGAGCAGTACTTC. Translation gives CASSQLTGVLDEQYF.

The rearrangement joins TRBV30 to TRBJ1-2; TRBD1 might be the D (6 bases). The CDR3 sequence is 14 residues long. Germline V CDR1 and CDR2: GTSNPN, SVGIG (reference sequence). The V gene lost 4 bases and the J gene lost 2 bases, with 14 bases spanning the gap. The CDR3 loop reads CAWTFTGTNYGYTF. As DNA, the CDR3 is TGTGCCTGGACCTTCACAGGGACCAACTATGGCTACACCTTC.

The V and J genes are TRBV27 and TRBJ1-6; 8 positions match TRBD1. Trimming at V came to 5 bases and at J to 7 bases, leaving 13 bases not matched to a gene. The CDR3 is 17 amino acids. CDR1 and CDR2 (germline): MNHEY, SMNVEV (reference sequence). DNA for the CDR3: TGTGCCAGCAGTCCAGGACAGGGAACTTCTCTAAATTCACCCCTCCACTTT. Its protein is CASSPGQGTSLNSPLHF.

About this clone itself: The sample holds other DNA sequences that translate to the same CDR3. The chain carries TRBV7-2 and TRBJ2-3; 12 nucleotides match TRBD2. The ends lost 5 bases at V and 5 bases at J; junction bases unmatched: 5. The CDR3 extends over 15 amino acids. Germline V gene lookup returns CDR1 SGHTA and CDR2 FQGNSA. The CDR3 region has the DNA TGTGCCAGCAGCCTCGGACTAGCGGGGAGAGATACGCAGTATTTT. Protein sequence: CASSLGLAGRDTQYF. Full variable domain (remainder filled in from reference TRBV7-2 and TRBJ2-3): GAGVSQSPSNKVTEKGKDVELRCDPISGHTALYWYRQSLGQGLEFLIYFQGNSAPDKSGLPSDRFSAERTGGSVSTLTIQRTQQEDSAVYLCASSLGLAGRDTQYFGPGTRLTVL.

This rearrangement joins TRBV5-1 to TRBJ1-2; D gene unclear. This CDR3 is 14 amino acids long. CDR1 is SGHRS and CDR2 is YFSETQ in the germline V gene. V lost 0 bases, J lost 4 bases, and 10 bases lay in between. CDR3 sequence reads: CASSLESSAYGYTF. Written as DNA, the CDR3 is TGCGCCAGCAGCTTGGAGTCGTCAGCCTATGGCTACACCTTC. Using reference TRBV5-1 and TRBJ1-2 for the parts outside the CDR3, the full variable domain is KAGVTQTPRYLIKTRGQQVTLSCSPISGHRSVSWYQQTPGQGLQFLFEYFSETQRNKGNFPGRFSGRQFSNSRSEMNVSTLELGDSALYLCASSLESSAYGYTFGSGTRLTVV.

The rearrangement joins TRBV5-1 to TRBJ2-1; weak D call: TRBD2 (6 bases). Trimming left V 4 bases short and J 0 bases short, with 11 bases between. This CDR3 contains 15 residues. Germline values: CDR1 SGHRS, CDR2 YFSETQ. The CDR3 here is CASSPGDDSYNEQFF. DNA of the CDR3: TGCGCCAGCAGCCCGGGAGATGACTCCTACAATGAGCAGTTCTTC.

The chain carries TRBV2 and TRBJ1-6, with TRBD1 matching 7 bases. The CDR3 runs to 14 residues. Unmatched junction bases numbered 10, after V lost 8 bases and J lost 9 bases. Looked up from germline, CDR1 is SNHLY and CDR2 is FYNNEI. The CDR3 DNA reads TGTGCCAGCGGAGGGGGCCCCCAGGGTTCACCCCTCCACTTT. It encodes CASGGGPQGSPLHF.